This T cell receptor (beta chain) was sequenced during a study of CD8+CD57+ T cells in acquired aplastic anemia. Study details: Yields of DNA that came from sorted CD4+ and CD8+ cells averaged around 3 ug.

Genomic DNA provided the template from which TCR beta VDJ and CDR3 profiles were obtained. TCRdb re-derived calls from the reads in MiXCR, one entry per CDR3 protein. This table holds under 200,000 distinct CDR3 sequences, around 40% found once. Concerning this clonotype: The antigen is unknown.

Trimming took 6 bases from V and 6 from J; bases not matched to a gene: 3. This CDR3 is built from 11 residues. Germline loops: CDR1 DFQATT, CDR2 SNEGSKA (reference sequence). Study-wide findings and caveats: No significant patient-versus-control difference appeared in CD8+ Simpson's diversity. Patients had around 28 CD8+ CDR3 sequences in common with controls (the shared set).

The TCR comes from a human donor in good health. The specimen sequenced was sorted CD4+, CD8+, or CD8+CD57+ T cells (not recorded which) from PBMCs. This chain joins TRBV20-1 and TRBJ1-2; the match to TRBD1 covers 8 bases. The CDR3 here is CSAWTGNGYTF. CDR3 sequence (DNA): TGCAGTGCCTGGACAGGGAATGGCTACACCTTC.